This TCR beta chain emerged from a study of blood T cell repertoires in COVID-19. Study context: The study drew acute and convalescent COVID-19 samples from the United States, Italy and Spain. In each case, the material was cDNA or gDNA derived from T cells, B-cell-depleted T cells, or PBMCs.

There are 13 residues in the CDR3. Trimming took 3 bases from V and 8 from J, leaving 8 bases between them. Germline lookup yields CDR1 LNHDA and CDR2 SQIVND (reference sequence). Original handling: Amplification from reference gene primers served as the basis for estimated nucleated cell counts. Clones were sequenced by immunoSEQ multiplex PCR, and TCRdb holds only the in-frame ones, with some missing. D and trimming come from the DNA, and the V and J calls and clone size come from that table. The sample consists of approximately 250,000 clones, about 83% of them appearing once. Sequenced sample: peripheral blood. V gene TRBV19 combines with J gene TRBJ1-6; a weak D match, TRBD1 (6 bases). This receptor was identified in a human donor in a cohort sampled during active COVID-19. This CDR3 reads CASSMSGDSPLHF. The CDR3 bases are TGTGCCAGTAGTATGTCAGGGGATTCACCCCTCCACTTT.